This TCR beta chain is drawn from a study of blood T cell repertoires in COVID-19. Study-wide background: Spain, Italy and the United States supplied samples that represented acute and convalescent COVID-19. In each case, the material was cDNA or gDNA derived from T cells, B-cell-depleted T cells, or PBMCs.

Source study methods: Amplification with reference gene primers provided the estimates of nucleated cell counts. Sequencing was performed with immunoSEQ multiplex PCR; in TCRdb, only in-frame clones are kept and a portion is missing. Clonal size and the V and J genes are those of that table, whereas D and trimming came from the DNA. The data contain tens of thousands of clones, approximately 80% of them singletons. This CDR3 is 13 amino acids long. Per the germline V gene, CDR1 is SNHLY and CDR2 is FYNNEI. The ends were cut back, 4 bases at V and 7 bases at J, with 10 bases in the middle. This clone has just one count.

Sequenced sample: peripheral blood. The J gene is TRBJ1-4, the V gene TRBV2; D gene ambiguous. The receptor was derived from a woman between 65 and 79 years old with acute or convalescent COVID-19. The CDR3 loop is CASSVHQAEKLFF. CDR3 DNA: TGTGCCAGCAGTGTTCACCAGGCTGAAAAACTGTTTTTT.